The next 10 T cell receptor beta chains were all read from a single sample in a study of beta chain features in type 1 diabetes (dated by TCRdb to 2017 to 2018). The library relied on the immunoSEQ multiplex PCR assay. All of the isolated RNA was reverse transcribed with the High Capacity cDNA Reverse Transcription Kit, so expressed TCRB transcripts were sequenced. Sourced from immuneACCESS, this table was stored by TCRdb with only in-frame sequences that have V and J called. A share of the clones is absent; for the studies checked, an unresolved V gene accounts for under half, and the remainder has no known explanation. This sample holds fewer than 500,000 clones; approximately 13% were observed only once. Together, the top ten hold roughly 0.036% of the sample. Sequencing input: naive CD4+ T cells from blood. Per the publication, the cell subset or site label means: true naive CD4+ T cells. Receptors originate from a man aged 30 to 39 in good health.

This clone was counted only a few times. The V call is TRBV7-9, the J call TRBJ2-4, with TRBD1 as a possible D gene (5 bases). Between the trimmed V and J ends, which lost 8 bases and 9 bases, there was a span of 20 bases. The CDR3 has 14 residues. Germline CDR1 reads SEHNR; CDR2 reads FQNEAQ (reference sequence). CDR3 in amino acids: CASCEGAPVSIQYF. In DNA form, the CDR3 reads TGTGCCAGCTGCGAAGGGGCCCCCGTCTCCATTCAGTACTTC.

The V gene is TRBV30, the J gene TRBJ2-4, with TRBD1 matching over 7 bases. The J segment lost 1 base and the V segment lost 8 bases, leaving 5 bases of the junction unmatched. From germline, CDR1 is GTSNPN and CDR2 SVGIG (reference sequence). CDR3 length: 13 amino acids. The CDR3, as DNA: TGTGCCGTGACAGGGACGGCCAAAAACATTCAGTACTTC. Translation: CAVTGTAKNIQYF.

This clone was observed a handful of times. Other DNA sequences in this specimen translate into the identical CDR3. The rearrangement uses TRBV9 and TRBJ2-1; unclear D gene. Per the germline V gene, CDR1 is SGDLS and CDR2 is YYNGEE. V was trimmed by 2 bases and J by 10 bases, leaving 7 bases between them. The CDR3 runs 11 residues. In DNA, the CDR3 is TGTGCCAGCAGCGTTGCCGGCGAGCAGTTCTTC. Translation gives CASSVAGEQFF.

This clone was seen only a few times. The chain is built from TRBV9 and TRBJ2-2; D not resolved. CDR1 is SGDLS and CDR2 is YYNGEE in the germline V gene. V lost 0 bases and J 6 bases, leaving 15 bases between the germline ends. The CDR3 sequence is 16 residues long. The CDR3 DNA sequence: TGTGCCAGCAGCGTAGTAGTCGGGCGGTATCCCGGGGAGCTGTTTTTT. Translation: CASSVVVGRYPGELFF.

The chain is built from TRBV7-3 and TRBJ1-1, with unresolved D. Germline assignment: CDR1 SGHTA and CDR2 FQGTGA. V gave up 5 bases and J gave up 7 bases, with 20 bases separating them. The CDR3 runs 15 residues. CDR3 nucleotide sequence: TGTGCCAGCAGCCCCTCGAACCTCGAAGGCGGTGAAGCTTTCTTT. Translating gives CASSPSNLEGGEAFF.

This clone was counted between two and nine times. The V call is TRBV4-1, the J call TRBJ2-6; D tentatively fits TRBD1 or TRBD2 (5 bases each). V was cut by 1 base and J by 0 bases, with 13 bases left in between. This CDR3 region has 18 residues. The germline CDR1 and CDR2 sequences are MGHRA and YSYEKL. The CDR3 sequence: CASSQGRVRGSGANVLTF. The CDR3 nucleotides read TGCGCCAGCAGCCAAGGCCGCGTGAGGGGCTCTGGGGCCAACGTCCTGACTTTC.

V gene TRBV7-2 combines with J gene TRBJ2-5, with D possibly matching TRBD2 (6 bases). This CDR3 has 15 residues. Germline loops: CDR1 SGHTA, CDR2 FQGNSA. Trimming removed 6 bases from V and 2 bases from J, with 16 bases in between. CDR3 amino acids: CASSRYTGAQETQYF. The CDR3 DNA reads TGTGCCAGCAGTCGTTACACGGGAGCTCAAGAGACCCAGTACTTC.

This chain joins TRBV7-2 and TRBJ2-2, with a weak D call TRBD1 (6 bases). Deletions cut 5 bases from V and 4 bases from J, with 14 bases between. Germline CDR1 reads SGHTA; CDR2 reads FQGNSA. The CDR3 totals 15 residues. The CDR3 DNA reads as TGTGCCAGCAGCCCCCAAACAGGGACCACCGGGGAGCTGTTTTTT. Its protein product is CASSPQTGTTGELFF.

The gene calls are TRBV4-1 and TRBJ2-5; 8 bases are a match to TRBD2. The CDR3 covers 17 residues. Germline lookup yields CDR1 MGHRA and CDR2 YSYEKL. V was clipped by 0 bases and J by 4 bases; unmatched bases: 10. Written as DNA, the CDR3 is TGCGCCAGCAGCCAAGATCTGGCGGAGCGGGAGAGAGAGACCCAGTACTTC. This sequence encodes CASSQDLAERERETQYF.

The chain uses TRBV6-5 and TRBJ1-1, with a possible D match to TRBD1 (6 bases). The CDR3 has 11 amino acids. The V end was cut by 7 bases, the J end by 8 bases, with 11 bases between. The germline CDR1 and CDR2 sequences are MNHEY and SVGAGI. The CDR3 spells CASTQGMEAFF. Here the CDR3 DNA reads TGTGCCAGCACTCAGGGGATGGAAGCTTTCTTT.